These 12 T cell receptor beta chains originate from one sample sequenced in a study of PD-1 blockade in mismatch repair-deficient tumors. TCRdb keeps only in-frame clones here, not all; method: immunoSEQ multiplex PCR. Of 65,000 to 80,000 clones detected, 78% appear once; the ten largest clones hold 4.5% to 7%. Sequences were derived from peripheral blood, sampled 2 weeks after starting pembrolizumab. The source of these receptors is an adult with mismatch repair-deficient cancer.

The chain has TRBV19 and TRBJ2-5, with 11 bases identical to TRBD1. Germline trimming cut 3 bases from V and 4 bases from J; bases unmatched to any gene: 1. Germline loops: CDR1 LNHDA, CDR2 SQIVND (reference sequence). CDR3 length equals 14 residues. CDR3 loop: CASSMGQGVETQYF. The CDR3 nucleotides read TGTGCCAGTAGTATGGGACAGGGGGTAGAGACCCAGTACTTC.

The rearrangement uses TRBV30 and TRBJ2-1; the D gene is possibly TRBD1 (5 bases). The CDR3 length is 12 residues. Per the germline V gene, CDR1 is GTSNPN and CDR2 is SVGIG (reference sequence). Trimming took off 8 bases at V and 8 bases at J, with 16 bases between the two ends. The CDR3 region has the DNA TGTGCCGGACAAGGGCCGCGCGATGAGCAGTTCTTC. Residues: CAGQGPRDEQFF.

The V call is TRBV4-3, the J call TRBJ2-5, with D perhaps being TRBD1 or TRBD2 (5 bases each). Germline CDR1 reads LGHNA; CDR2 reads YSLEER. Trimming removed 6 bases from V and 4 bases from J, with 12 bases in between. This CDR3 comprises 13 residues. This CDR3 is CASSRDSGETQYF. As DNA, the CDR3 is TGCGCCAGCAGTCGTGACAGCGGAGAGACCCAGTACTTC.

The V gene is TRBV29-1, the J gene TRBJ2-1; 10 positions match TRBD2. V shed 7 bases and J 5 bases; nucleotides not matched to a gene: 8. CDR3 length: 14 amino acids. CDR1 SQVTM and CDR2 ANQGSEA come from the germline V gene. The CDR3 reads CSALPGTSDNEQFF. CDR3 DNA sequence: TGCAGCGCTCTTCCCGGGACTAGCGACAATGAGCAGTTCTTC.

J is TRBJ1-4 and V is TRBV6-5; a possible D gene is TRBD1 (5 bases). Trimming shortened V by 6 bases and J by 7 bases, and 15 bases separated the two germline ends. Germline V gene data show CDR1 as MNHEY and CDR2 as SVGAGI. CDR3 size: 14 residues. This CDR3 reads CASSLGGGFEKLFF. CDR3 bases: TGTGCCAGCAGCTTGGGCGGGGGGTTTGAAAAACTGTTTTTT.

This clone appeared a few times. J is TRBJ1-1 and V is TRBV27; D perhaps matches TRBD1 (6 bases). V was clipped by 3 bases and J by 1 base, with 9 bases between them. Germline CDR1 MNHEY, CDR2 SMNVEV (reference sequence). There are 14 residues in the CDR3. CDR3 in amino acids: CASSFPGQNTEAFF. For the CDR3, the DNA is TGTGCCAGCAGTTTCCCGGGACAGAACACTGAAGCTTTCTTT.

As DNA, the CDR3 is TGCGCCAGCAGCTTGGCGGGACAGGGAGGAAACACCATATATTTT. Translating gives CASSLAGQGGNTIYF. The V and J genes are TRBV5-1 and TRBJ1-3; TRBD1 agrees at 9 bases. Trimming at V came to 0 bases and at J to 4 bases, leaving 2 bases not matched to a gene. There are 15 residues in the CDR3. CDR1 is SGHRS, CDR2 YFSETQ, per germline.

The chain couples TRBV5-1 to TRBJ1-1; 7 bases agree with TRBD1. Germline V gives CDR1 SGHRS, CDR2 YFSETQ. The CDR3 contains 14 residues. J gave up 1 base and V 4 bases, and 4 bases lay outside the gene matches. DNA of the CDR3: TGCGCCAGCAGCCCAGGGGGGACGAACACTGAAGCTTTCTTT. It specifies CASSPGGTNTEAFF.

CDR3 protein: CASSPPGLAGQDTQYF. CDR3 nucleotide sequence: TGTGCCAGCAGTCCACCGGGACTAGCGGGCCAAGATACGCAGTATTTT. The chain has TRBV9 and TRBJ2-3, with 12 bases identical to TRBD2. The CDR3 runs to 16 residues. CDR1 is SGDLS, CDR2 YYNGEE, per germline. V lost 5 bases, J lost 5 bases, and 9 bases stayed unmatched.

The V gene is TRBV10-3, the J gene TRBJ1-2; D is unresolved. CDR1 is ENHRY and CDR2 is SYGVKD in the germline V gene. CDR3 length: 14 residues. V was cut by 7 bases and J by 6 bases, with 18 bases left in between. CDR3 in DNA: TGTGCCATCAATGGACCAGCAGCAATCCATGGCTACACCTTC. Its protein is CAINGPAAIHGYTF.

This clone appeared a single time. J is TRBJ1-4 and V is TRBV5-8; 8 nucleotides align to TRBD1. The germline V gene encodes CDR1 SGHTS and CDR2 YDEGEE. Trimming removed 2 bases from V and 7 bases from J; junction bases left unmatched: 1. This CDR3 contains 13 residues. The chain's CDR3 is CASSLTGGEKLFF. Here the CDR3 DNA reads TGTGCCAGCAGCTTAACAGGGGGTGAAAAACTGTTTTTT. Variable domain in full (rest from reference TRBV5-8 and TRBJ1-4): EAGVTQSPTHLIKTRGQQATLRCSPISGHTSVYWYQQALGLGLQFLLWYDEGEERNRGNFPPRFSGRQFPNYSSELNVNALELEDSALYLCASSLTGGEKLFFGSGTQLSVL.

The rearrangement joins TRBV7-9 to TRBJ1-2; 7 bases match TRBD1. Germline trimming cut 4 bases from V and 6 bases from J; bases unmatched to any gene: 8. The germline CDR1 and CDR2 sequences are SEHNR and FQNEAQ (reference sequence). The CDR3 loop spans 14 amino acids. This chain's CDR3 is CASSSREGGDGYTF. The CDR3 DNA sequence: TGTGCCAGCAGCTCACGGGAAGGGGGCGATGGCTACACCTTC. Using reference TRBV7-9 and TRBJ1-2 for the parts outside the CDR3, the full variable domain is DTGVSQNPRHKITKRGQNVTFRCDPISEHNRLYWYRQTLGQGPEFLTYFQNEAQLEKSRLLSDRFSAERPKGSFSTLEIQRTEQGDSAMYLCASSSREGGDGYTFGSGTRLTVV.